One sample yielded the 11 T cell receptor beta chains listed below, sequenced in a study of control samples from healthy donors and cancer patients. TCRdb's copy holds only in-frame clones and misses some; the assay was immunoSEQ multiplex PCR. In the table there are 150,000 to 200,000 clones, around 94% of which are singletons. Sequences were obtained from blood. All receptors derive from a man aged 30 to 45 in good health.

The CDR3 here is CASNDGTYQETQYF. As DNA, the CDR3 is TGTGCCAGCAACGATGGGACATACCAAGAGACCCAGTACTTC. The chain employs TRBV6-5 and TRBJ2-5; D may be TRBD1 (6 bases). The germline V gene has CDR1 MNHEY and CDR2 SVGAGI. CDR3 size: 14 residues. V lost 7 bases and J 0 bases, leaving 12 bases between the germline ends.

The rearrangement links TRBV7-2 to TRBJ2-1; D is uncertain. This CDR3 is built from 12 residues. Trimming pared 3 bases from V and 9 bases from J, leaving 9 bases between. Germline CDR1 reads SGHTA; CDR2 reads FQGNSA. The CDR3 DNA follows: TGTGCCAGCAGCTTCGACTCAGTTGAGCAGTTCTTC. This encodes CASSFDSVEQFF.

The table lists this clone with a few counts. The chain joins TRBV5-4 to TRBJ1-1; unclear D gene. This CDR3 comprises 11 residues. V gave up 0 bases and J gave up 5 bases, with 2 bases separating them. Germline V lookup: CDR1 SGHNT, CDR2 YYREEE (reference sequence). The CDR3 loop reads CASSLGTEAFF. The CDR3 bases are TGTGCCAGCAGCTTGGGGACTGAAGCTTTCTTT.

This clone was observed once. The V gene is TRBV15, the J gene TRBJ1-1; no firm D call. V lost 5 bases and J 0 bases, leaving 16 bases between the germline ends. Germline CDR1 is LNHNV and CDR2 is YYDKDF (reference sequence). This CDR3 is built from 16 residues. CDR3 sequence: CATSQTRGGLNTEAFF. For the CDR3, the DNA is TGTGCCACCAGCCAAACCCGGGGAGGACTGAACACTGAAGCTTTCTTT.

This clone was detected only once. The chain uses TRBV27 and TRBJ2-7; 15 bases map to TRBD2. Germline CDR1 is MNHEY and CDR2 is SMNVEV (reference sequence). Losses at the gene ends were 5 bases for V and 2 bases for J; bases not matched to a gene: 7. The CDR3 runs 17 residues. Here the CDR3 DNA reads TGTGCCAGCAGTCCGACCCGGACTAGCGGGGGGGCCTACGAGCAGTACTTC. Residues: CASSPTRTSGGAYEQYF.

The chain links TRBV27 to TRBJ1-1; D not resolved. CDR3 length: 15 amino acids. V lost 0 bases, J lost 5 bases, and 13 bases lay in between. Germline CDR1 and CDR2: MNHEY and SMNVEV (reference sequence). CDR3 sequence (DNA): TGTGCCAGCAGTTTATCGTCAGGACTGGGGACTGAAGCTTTCTTT. It encodes CASSLSSGLGTEAFF.

The chain couples TRBV6-1 to TRBJ1-1, with TRBD1 matching 9 bases. The trim removed 2 bases at V and 5 bases at J, leaving 6 bases unmatched. CDR3 size: 15 residues. The V gene's germline CDR1 is MNHNS and CDR2 SASEGT. CDR3: CASSEPTGGWTEAFF. The CDR3 DNA sequence: TGTGCCAGCAGTGAACCGACAGGGGGTTGGACTGAAGCTTTCTTT.

The gene calls are TRBV5-1 and TRBJ1-1; tentatively, D is TRBD1 (5 bases). V was trimmed by 3 bases and J by 6 bases, leaving 15 bases between them. Germline CDR1 is SGHRS and CDR2 is YFSETQ. The CDR3 consists of 14 residues. The CDR3: CASSSTVLNAEAFF. DNA of the CDR3: TGCGCCAGCAGCTCGACAGTCCTTAACGCTGAAGCTTTCTTT.

This clone appeared a single time. This chain connects TRBV18 to TRBJ2-6; the match to TRBD1 covers 11 bases. V lost 3 bases, J lost 5 bases, and 3 bases stayed unmatched. Germline loops: CDR1 KGHSH, CDR2 LQKENI. The CDR3 runs to 16 residues. CDR3 amino acids: CASSPDRGHRANVLTF. CDR3 nucleotide sequence: TGTGCCAGCTCACCGGACAGGGGGCATCGGGCCAACGTCCTGACTTTC.

This clone was seen a few times. This CDR3 is also generated by other DNA sequences in the sample. This sequence joins TRBV5-1 and TRBJ1-5; the match to TRBD1 covers 7 bases. There are 14 residues in the CDR3. The germline V gene encodes CDR1 SGHRS and CDR2 YFSETQ. The J segment lost 4 bases and the V segment lost 0 bases, leaving 1 base of the junction unmatched. The chain's CDR3 is CASSLGDRNQPQHF. The CDR3 nucleotides read TGCGCCAGCAGCTTGGGGGACAGAAATCAGCCCCAGCATTTT.

The rearrangement links TRBV7-6 to TRBJ2-3, with TRBD2 identical over 8 bases. V shed 3 bases and J 2 bases; nucleotides not matched to a gene: 4. This CDR3 has 15 residues. Germline V gene lookup returns CDR1 SGHVS and CDR2 FNYEAQ. The CDR3 nucleotides read TGTGCCAGCAGCTTTAGCGGGGCCACCACAGATACGCAGTATTTT. As protein: CASSFSGATTDTQYF.